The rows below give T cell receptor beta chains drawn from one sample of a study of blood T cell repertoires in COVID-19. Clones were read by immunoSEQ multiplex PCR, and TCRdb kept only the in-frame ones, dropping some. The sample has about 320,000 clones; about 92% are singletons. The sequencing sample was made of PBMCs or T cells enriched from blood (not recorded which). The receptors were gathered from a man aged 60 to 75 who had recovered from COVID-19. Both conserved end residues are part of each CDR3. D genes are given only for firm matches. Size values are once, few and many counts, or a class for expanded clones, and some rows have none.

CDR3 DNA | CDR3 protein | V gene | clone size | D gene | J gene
TGTGCCATCAGTCCCTCAAGGGTACTAGGGGCGGGAAATCAGCCCCAGCATTTT | CAISPSRVLGAGNQPQHF | TRBV10-3 | . | . | TRBJ1-5
TGTGCCAGTAGTGGACGACTAGCGGGGCAAGCATACAATGAGCAGTTCTTC | CASSGRLAGQAYNEQFF | TRBV19 | . | TRBD2 | TRBJ2-1
TGTGCCACCATGGCAGGTACAGATACGCAGTATTTT | CATMAGTDTQYF | TRBV24-1 | once | . | TRBJ2-3
TGCGCCAGCAGCCCTAACCCGACAGTTAACTATGGCTACACCTTC | CASSPNPTVNYGYTF | TRBV5-1 | . | . | TRBJ1-2
TGTGCCAGCAGTTCCCCCAGGGTCTCTGGAAACACCATATATTTT | CASSSPRVSGNTIYF | TRBV6-5 | . | . | TRBJ1-3
TGTGCCAGCAGCTTAGAGCTGCGGGCAGGGTGGAGGGCCACTGAAGCTTTCTTT | CASSLELRAGWRATEAFF | TRBV7-6 | . | . | TRBJ1-1
TGTGCCAGCTCACCACGGAGGGGTCCAACGGGGGTGAACACTGAAGCTTTCTTT | CASSPRRGPTGVNTEAFF | TRBV18 | once | . | TRBJ1-1
TGTGCCAGCAGTTTGACAGGGGCGTCCTACGAGCAGTACTTC | CASSLTGASYEQYF | TRBV28 | . | TRBD1 | TRBJ2-7
TGTGCCAGCAGCTCCACCCGACAGGGAGTCGACACTGAAGCTTTCTTT | CASSSTRQGVDTEAFF | TRBV7-9 | . | TRBD1 | TRBJ1-1
TGTGCCAGCAGTACTAGCGGCTACGAGCAGTACTTC | CASSTSGYEQYF | TRBV12-3/TRBV12-4 | . | TRBD2 | TRBJ2-7
TGTGCCAGCATTAACAGGGGGGGGTCTGGAAACACCATATATTTT | CASINRGGSGNTIYF | TRBV28 | . | TRBD1 | TRBJ1-3
TGTGCTAGTGGTTTGGGGGGCCCGGTTAACTATGGCTACACCTTC | CASGLGGPVNYGYTF | TRBV12-5 | . | . | TRBJ1-2
TGTGCCAGCAGCCAAGTAGGGACTAGCGGTCGGACCGGGGAGCTGTTTTTT | CASSQVGTSGRTGELFF | TRBV14 | . | TRBD2 | TRBJ2-2
TGTGCCAGCAGCGGACAGAGCACAGATACGCAGTATTTT | CASSGQSTDTQYF | TRBV3-1/TRBV3-2 | . | . | TRBJ2-3
TGTGCCAGCAGTCAAGGACAGATAGCTACATACGAGCAGTACTTC | CASSQGQIATYEQYF | TRBV7-8 | few | . | TRBJ2-7
TGTGCCAGCAGCCCTAGGACAGGCTTTTACAATGAGCAGTTCTTC | CASSPRTGFYNEQFF | TRBV9 | . | TRBD1 | TRBJ2-1
TGTGCCAGCAGTGGCAGGGGGGTACTCACTAATGAAAAACTGTTTTTT | CASSGRGVLTNEKLFF | TRBV25-1 | . | TRBD1 | TRBJ1-4
TGTGCCAGAAGCTTTGGACAGGGACTTTACGAGCAGTACTTC | CARSFGQGLYEQYF | TRBV5-3 | . | TRBD1 | TRBJ2-7
TGTGCCAGCAGCTTAGCGGACAGGGGCTCGAACACTGAAGCTTTCTTT | CASSLADRGSNTEAFF | TRBV7-6 | . | TRBD1 | TRBJ1-1
TGTGCCAGTAGTGCCGGGACAGGGCCAAACTATGGCTACACCTTC | CASSAGTGPNYGYTF | TRBV19 | . | TRBD1 | TRBJ1-2
TGTGCCAGCAGTGAATTTGAGGGTCAAGAGACCCAGTACTTC | CASSEFEGQETQYF | TRBV25-1 | . | . | TRBJ2-5
TGTGCCAGTAGTATCCAACAGGATCTCGGAAACACCATATATTTT | CASSIQQDLGNTIYF | TRBV19 | . | . | TRBJ1-3
TGTGCCAGCAGCGTAGATCCACTAGGATCAAGCAATGAGCAGTTCTTC | CASSVDPLGSSNEQFF | TRBV9 | few | . | TRBJ2-1
TGTGCCAGCAGAGTCCCGGTGAGCAGGGGAGATACTGAAGCTTTCTTT | CASRVPVSRGDTEAFF | TRBV28 | . | . | TRBJ1-1
TGTGCCAGCTCACCAACAGGGGATTCACCCCTCCACTTT | CASSPTGDSPLHF | TRBV18 | . | TRBD1 | TRBJ1-6
TGTGCCAGCAATCCGGGACAGGGTTCCTACAATGAGCAGTTCTTC | CASNPGQGSYNEQFF | TRBV6-5 | . | TRBD1 | TRBJ2-1
TGCGCCAGCAGCTTGATACTCAGGGGCACTGAAGCTTTCTTT | CASSLILRGTEAFF | TRBV5-1 | . | . | TRBJ1-1
TGTGCCAGCAGCCCAAGCGGGGGAGGGCCCGGGGAGCTGTTTTTT | CASSPSGGGPGELFF | TRBV3-1/TRBV3-2 | . | TRBD2 | TRBJ2-2
TGTGCCATCAGCGCTAGGGGTCAGGGGGCCTATGGCTACACCTTC | CAISARGQGAYGYTF | TRBV10-3 | once | TRBD1 | TRBJ1-2
TGTGCCAGCAGCTTGAGGAGCTCCCATGAGCAGTTCTTC | CASSLRSSHEQFF | TRBV5-6 | . | . | TRBJ2-1
TGTGCCACCCGGGGAGTCGAAAGCTCCTACAATGAGCAGTTCTTC | CATRGVESSYNEQFF | TRBV24-1 | . | . | TRBJ2-1
TGTGCCAGCATGTCAGGGGGGCGGTCACCCCTCCACTTT | CASMSGGRSPLHF | TRBV2 | . | TRBD1 | TRBJ1-6
TGTGCCAGCACGGGGGGCTATGGCTACACCTTC | CASTGGYGYTF | TRBV2 | . | . | TRBJ1-2
TGTGCCAGCAGTTTACAGGGAAACACTGAAGCTTTCTTT | CASSLQGNTEAFF | TRBV12-3/TRBV12-4 | . | . | TRBJ1-1
TGTGCCAGCCATCAGGGCGGACCCTACGAGCAGTACTTC | CASHQGGPYEQYF | TRBV18 | . | . | TRBJ2-7
TGTGCCAGCAGAAAAATAGTAGTCGGGAACACTGAAGCTTTCTTT | CASRKIVVGNTEAFF | TRBV7-8 | . | . | TRBJ1-1
TGTGCCAGCAGCCGGGACAGTTCCGGAAACACCATATATTTT | CASSRDSSGNTIYF | TRBV4-2 | . | TRBD1 | TRBJ1-3
TGTGCCAGCAGCCCCCCTCCTGGACAGGGACGGGAGCAGTACTTC | CASSPPPGQGREQYF | TRBV6-2/TRBV6-3 | . | TRBD1 | TRBJ2-7
TGTGCCAGCAGTCAGGCTGACACCATATATTTT | CASSQADTIYF | TRBV6-5 | . | . | TRBJ1-3
TGTGCCAGCAGCCCGGGGACTAGCGCCTACGAGCAGTACTTC | CASSPGTSAYEQYF | TRBV13 | once | TRBD2 | TRBJ2-7
TGTGCCAGCAGCCTAGCGGGCTCCTCCTACAATGAGCAGTTCTTC | CASSLAGSSYNEQFF | TRBV7-6 | . | TRBD2 | TRBJ2-1
TGTGCCAGCAGCAAGACAGGGATCGGGATGAACACTGAAGCTTTCTTT | CASSKTGIGMNTEAFF | TRBV7-9 | . | TRBD1 | TRBJ1-1
TGTGCCAGCAGTTCCTCACCGGGTTCAGAGCAGTTCTTC | CASSSSPGSEQFF | TRBV12-3/TRBV12-4 | . | . | TRBJ2-1
TGTGCCAGCAGTTATGGGCTCTCCTATAATTCACCCCTCCACTTT | CASSYGLSYNSPLHF | TRBV6-5 | . | . | TRBJ1-6
TGTGCCAGCAGCCGCGCCCACAGGGACGGGACCCAGTACTTC | CASSRAHRDGTQYF | TRBV7-2 | . | . | TRBJ2-5
TGTGCCAGCAGCCCACATAGCGGGGGTACAGAGACCCAGTACTTC | CASSPHSGGTETQYF | TRBV5-4 | . | TRBD2 | TRBJ2-5
TGTGCCAGCAGCTTCAGGGACTTGTCTGGGGCCAACGTCCTGACTTTC | CASSFRDLSGANVLTF | TRBV7-8 | . | . | TRBJ2-6
TGTGCCAGCAGCTCCGACGGGGGGCGCGGAGATACGCAGTATTTT | CASSSDGGRGDTQYF | TRBV11-3 | . | . | TRBJ2-3
TGTGCCAGCAGCGTGAACAGGGTGAACACTGAAGCTTTCTTT | CASSVNRVNTEAFF | TRBV7-2 | . | . | TRBJ1-1
TGTGCCAGCAGCTTAGTTAGCGGGGCTGGCACCGGGGAGCTGTTTTTT | CASSLVSGAGTGELFF | TRBV5-4 | . | TRBD2 | TRBJ2-2
TGTGCCAGCAGCTACGGGCTGGATAATTCACCCCTCCACTTT | CASSYGLDNSPLHF | TRBV6-5 | . | . | TRBJ1-6
TGTGCCAGCAGCCAGCGGGTCGTAGGTTCCTCAATAAACAATAACTATGGCTACACCTTC | CASSQRVVGSSINNNYGYTF | TRBV7-8 | once | . | TRBJ1-2
TGTGCCAGCAGCACCACGGCGCGGCCCAATCAGCCCCAGCATTTT | CASSTTARPNQPQHF | TRBV9 | . | . | TRBJ1-5
TGTGCCAGCAGCAATCTCAGGGGAGATACGCAGTATTTT | CASSNLRGDTQYF | TRBV7-9 | . | . | TRBJ2-3
TGTGCCAGCAGTTACTCGGGAAGGGGGCGAGCCAAAAACATTCAGTACTTC | CASSYSGRGRAKNIQYF | TRBV6-2/TRBV6-3 | . | TRBD1 | TRBJ2-4
TGCGCCAGCAGCTCCCTTCAGGGACAAAATGAAAAACTGTTTTTT | CASSSLQGQNEKLFF | TRBV5-1 | once | . | TRBJ1-4
TGTGCCAGTAGTATCCCCCCGGACAGGGGGCATCAGCCCCAGCATTTT | CASSIPPDRGHQPQHF | TRBV19 | . | TRBD1 | TRBJ1-5
TGTGCCTGGAGTGTCGACAGGGGATGGGGCTACACCTTC | CAWSVDRGWGYTF | TRBV30 | . | TRBD1 | TRBJ1-2
TGTGCCAGCAGTTTCTTTCTGGCGGGGCCCCAGCATTTT | CASSFFLAGPQHF | TRBV12-3/TRBV12-4 | . | . | TRBJ1-5
TGTGCCAGCTCATCAAACAGGATCGAGCAGTACTTC | CASSSNRIEQYF | TRBV18 | . | . | TRBJ2-7